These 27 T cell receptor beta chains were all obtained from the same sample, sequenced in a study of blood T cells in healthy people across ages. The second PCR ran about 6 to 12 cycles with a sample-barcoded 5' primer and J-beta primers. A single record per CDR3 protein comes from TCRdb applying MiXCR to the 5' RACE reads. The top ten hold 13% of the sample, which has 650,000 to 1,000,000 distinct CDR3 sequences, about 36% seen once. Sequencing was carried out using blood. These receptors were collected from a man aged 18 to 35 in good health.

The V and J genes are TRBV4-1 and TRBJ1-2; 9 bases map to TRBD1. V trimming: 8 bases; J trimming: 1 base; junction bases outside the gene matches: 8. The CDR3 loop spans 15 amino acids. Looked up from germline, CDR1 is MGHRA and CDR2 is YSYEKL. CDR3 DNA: TGCGCCAGCTCCCCGGGACAGGGCCTTAACTATGGCTACACCTTC. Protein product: CASSPGQGLNYGYTF.

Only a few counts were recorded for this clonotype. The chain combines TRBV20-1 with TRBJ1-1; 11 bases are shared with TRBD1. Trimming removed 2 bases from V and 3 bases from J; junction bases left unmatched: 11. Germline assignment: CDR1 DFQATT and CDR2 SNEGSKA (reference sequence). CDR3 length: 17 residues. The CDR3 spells CSARRDPGTGGYTEAFF. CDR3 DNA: TGCAGTGCTAGACGAGACCCCGGGACAGGGGGTTACACTGAAGCTTTCTTT.

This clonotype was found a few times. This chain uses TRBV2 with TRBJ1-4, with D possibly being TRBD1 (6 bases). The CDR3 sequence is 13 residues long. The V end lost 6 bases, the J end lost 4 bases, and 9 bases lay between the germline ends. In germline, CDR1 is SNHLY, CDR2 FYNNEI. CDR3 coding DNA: TGTGCCAGCAGGACAGGCTATAATGAAAAACTGTTTTTT. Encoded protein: CASRTGYNEKLFF.

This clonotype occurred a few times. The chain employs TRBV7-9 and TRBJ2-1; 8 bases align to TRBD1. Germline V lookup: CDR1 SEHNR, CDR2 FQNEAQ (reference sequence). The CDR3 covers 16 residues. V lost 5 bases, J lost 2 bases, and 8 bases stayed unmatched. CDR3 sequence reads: CASSLPDRVAYNEQFF. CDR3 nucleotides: TGTGCCAGCAGCCTTCCGGACAGGGTCGCCTACAATGAGCAGTTCTTC.

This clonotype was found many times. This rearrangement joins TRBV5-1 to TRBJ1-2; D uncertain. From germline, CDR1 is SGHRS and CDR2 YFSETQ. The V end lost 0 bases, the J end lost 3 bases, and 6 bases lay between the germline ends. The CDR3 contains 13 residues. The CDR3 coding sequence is TGCGCCAGCAGCTTGGAGAGAGACTATGGCTACACCTTC. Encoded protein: CASSLERDYGYTF.

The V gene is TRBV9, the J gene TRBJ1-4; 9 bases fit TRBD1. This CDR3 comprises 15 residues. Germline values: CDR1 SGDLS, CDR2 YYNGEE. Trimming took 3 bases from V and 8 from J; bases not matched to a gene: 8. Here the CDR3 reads CASSAGDRAGEKLFF. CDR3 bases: TGTGCCAGCAGCGCCGGGGACAGGGCGGGGGAAAAACTGTTTTTT.

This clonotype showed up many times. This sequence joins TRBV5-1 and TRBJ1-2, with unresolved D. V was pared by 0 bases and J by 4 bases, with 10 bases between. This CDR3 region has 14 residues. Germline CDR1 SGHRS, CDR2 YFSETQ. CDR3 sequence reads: CASSLGTVRYGYTF. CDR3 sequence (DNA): TGCGCCAGCAGCTTGGGGACGGTTCGCTATGGCTACACCTTC.

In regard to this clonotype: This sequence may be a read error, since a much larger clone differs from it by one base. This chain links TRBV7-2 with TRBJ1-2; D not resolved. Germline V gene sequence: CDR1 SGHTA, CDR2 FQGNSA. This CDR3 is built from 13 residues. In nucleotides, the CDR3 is TGTGCCAGCAACTTAGACGAGGACTATGGCTACACCTTC. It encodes CASNLDEDYGYTF.

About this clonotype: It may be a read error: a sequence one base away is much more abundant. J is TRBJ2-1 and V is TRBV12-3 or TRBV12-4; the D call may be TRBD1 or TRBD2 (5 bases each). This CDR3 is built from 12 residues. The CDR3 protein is CAGSPGANEQFF. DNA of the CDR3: TGTGCCGGCAGTCCCGGGGCCAATGAGCAGTTCTTC.

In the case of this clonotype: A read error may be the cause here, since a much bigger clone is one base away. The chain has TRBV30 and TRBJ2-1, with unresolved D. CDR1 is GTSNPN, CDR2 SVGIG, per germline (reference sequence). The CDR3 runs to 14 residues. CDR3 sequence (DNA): TGTGCCCGGAGTGTAGCCGCCGCGTACAATGAGCAGTTCTTC. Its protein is CARSVAAAYNEQFF.

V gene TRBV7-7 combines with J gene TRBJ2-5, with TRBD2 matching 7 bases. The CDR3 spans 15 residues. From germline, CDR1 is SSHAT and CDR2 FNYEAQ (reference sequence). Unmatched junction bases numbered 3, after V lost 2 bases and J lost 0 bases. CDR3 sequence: CASSLMGGNQETQYF. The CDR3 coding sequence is TGTGCCAGCAGCTTAATGGGAGGGAACCAAGAGACCCAGTACTTC.

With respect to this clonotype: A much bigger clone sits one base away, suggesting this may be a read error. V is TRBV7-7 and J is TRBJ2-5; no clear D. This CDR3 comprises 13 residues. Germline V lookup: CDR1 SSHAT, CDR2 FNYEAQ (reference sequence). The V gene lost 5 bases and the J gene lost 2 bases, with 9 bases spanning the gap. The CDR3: CASSVSIQETQYF. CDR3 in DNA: TGTGCCAGCAGCGTGAGCATTCAAGAGACCCAGTACTTC.

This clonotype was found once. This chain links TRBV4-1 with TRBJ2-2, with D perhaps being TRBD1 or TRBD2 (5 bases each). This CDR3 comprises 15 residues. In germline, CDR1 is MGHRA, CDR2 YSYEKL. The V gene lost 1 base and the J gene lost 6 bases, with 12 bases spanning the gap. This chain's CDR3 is CASSQGGTVSGELFF. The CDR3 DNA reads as TGCGCCAGCAGCCAAGGGGGGACGGTCTCCGGGGAGCTGTTTTTT.

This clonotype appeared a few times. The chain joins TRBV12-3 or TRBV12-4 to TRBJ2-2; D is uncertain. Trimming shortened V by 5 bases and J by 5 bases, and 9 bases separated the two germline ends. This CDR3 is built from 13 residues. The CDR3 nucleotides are TGTGCCAGCAGTGTATACCGTACCGGGGAGCTGTTTTTT. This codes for CASSVYRTGELFF.

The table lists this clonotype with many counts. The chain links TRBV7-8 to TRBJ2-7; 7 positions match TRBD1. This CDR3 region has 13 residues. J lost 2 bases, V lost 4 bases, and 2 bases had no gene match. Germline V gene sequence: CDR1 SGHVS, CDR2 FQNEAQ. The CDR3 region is CASSSDRTYEQYF. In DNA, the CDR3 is TGTGCCAGCAGCTCGGACAGGACCTACGAGCAGTACTTC.

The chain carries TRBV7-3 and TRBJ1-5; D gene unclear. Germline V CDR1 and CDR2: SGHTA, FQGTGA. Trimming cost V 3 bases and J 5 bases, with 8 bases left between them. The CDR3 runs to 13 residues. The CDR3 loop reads CASSLTSDQPQHF. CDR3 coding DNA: TGTGCCAGCAGCTTGACGAGTGATCAGCCCCAGCATTTT. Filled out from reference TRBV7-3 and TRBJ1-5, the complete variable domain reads GAGVSQTPSNKVTEKGKYVELRCDPISGHTALYWYRQSLGQGPEFLIYFQGTGAADDSGLPNDRFFAVRPEGSVSTLKIQRTERGDSAVYLCASSLTSDQPQHFGDGTRLSIL.

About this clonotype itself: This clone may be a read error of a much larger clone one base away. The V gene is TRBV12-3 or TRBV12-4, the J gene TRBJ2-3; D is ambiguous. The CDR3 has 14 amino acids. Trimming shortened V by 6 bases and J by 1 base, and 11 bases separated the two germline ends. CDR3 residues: CASRFRLGTDTQYF. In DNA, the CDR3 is TGTGCCAGCAGGTTCCGGCTGGGCACAGATACGCAGTATTTT.

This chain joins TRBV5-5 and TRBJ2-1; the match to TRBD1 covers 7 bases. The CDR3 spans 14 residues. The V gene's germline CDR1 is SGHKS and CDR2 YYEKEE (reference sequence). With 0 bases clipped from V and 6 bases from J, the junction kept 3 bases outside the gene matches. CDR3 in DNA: TGTGCCAGCAGCTTGGGGTCAGGGGGCAATGAGCAGTTCTTC. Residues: CASSLGSGGNEQFF.

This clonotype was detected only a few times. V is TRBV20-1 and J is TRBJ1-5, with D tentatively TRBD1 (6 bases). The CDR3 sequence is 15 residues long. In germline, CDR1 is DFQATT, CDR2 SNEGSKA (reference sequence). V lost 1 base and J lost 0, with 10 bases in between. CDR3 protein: CSARGIRGSNQPQHF. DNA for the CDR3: TGCAGTGCTAGAGGGATCAGGGGTAGCAATCAGCCCCAGCATTTT.

CDR3 DNA: TGTGCCAGCAGTTACTCGAAAGACAGGGGGCAAACCGGGGAGCTGTTTTTT. This sequence encodes CASSYSKDRGQTGELFF. This chain joins TRBV6-5 and TRBJ2-2; 10 bases map to TRBD1. Germline CDR1 MNHEY, CDR2 SVGAGI. The CDR3 totals 17 residues. Trimming removed 0 bases from V and 5 bases from J; junction bases left unmatched: 6.

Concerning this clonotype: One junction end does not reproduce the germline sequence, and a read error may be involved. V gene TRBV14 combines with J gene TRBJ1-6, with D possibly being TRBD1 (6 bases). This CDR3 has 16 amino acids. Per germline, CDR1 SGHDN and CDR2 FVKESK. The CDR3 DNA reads TGTGCCAGCAGCCAAAGGGGGAGCTCCTATAGTTCACCCCTCCACTTT. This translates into CASSQRGSSYSSPLHF.

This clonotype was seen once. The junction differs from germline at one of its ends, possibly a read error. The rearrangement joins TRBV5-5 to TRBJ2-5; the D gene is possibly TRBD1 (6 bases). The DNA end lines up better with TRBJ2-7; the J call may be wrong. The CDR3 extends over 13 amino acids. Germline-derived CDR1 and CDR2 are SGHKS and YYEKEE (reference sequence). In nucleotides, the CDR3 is TGTGCCGGCAGCCCGGGACAACTCTACGAGCAGTACTTC. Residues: CAGSPGQLYEQYF.

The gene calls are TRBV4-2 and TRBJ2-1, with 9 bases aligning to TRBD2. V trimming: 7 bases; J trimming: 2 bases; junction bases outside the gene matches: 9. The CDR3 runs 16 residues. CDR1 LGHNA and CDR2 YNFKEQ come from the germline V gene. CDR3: CASNPEASGTYNEQFF. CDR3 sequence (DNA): TGTGCCAGCAACCCCGAGGCTAGCGGGACCTACAATGAGCAGTTCTTC.

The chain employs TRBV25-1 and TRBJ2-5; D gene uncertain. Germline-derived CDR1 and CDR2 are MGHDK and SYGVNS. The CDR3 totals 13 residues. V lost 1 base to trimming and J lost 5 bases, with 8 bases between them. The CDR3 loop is CASSELGQETQYF. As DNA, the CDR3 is TGTGCCAGCAGTGAATTAGGGCAGGAGACCCAGTACTTC.

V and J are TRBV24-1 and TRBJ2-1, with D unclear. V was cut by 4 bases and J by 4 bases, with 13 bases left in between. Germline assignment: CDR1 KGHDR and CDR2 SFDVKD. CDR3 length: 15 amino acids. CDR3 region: CATSDRSLTYNEQFF. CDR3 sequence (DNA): TGTGCCACCAGTGACAGGTCCCTGACTTACAATGAGCAGTTCTTC.

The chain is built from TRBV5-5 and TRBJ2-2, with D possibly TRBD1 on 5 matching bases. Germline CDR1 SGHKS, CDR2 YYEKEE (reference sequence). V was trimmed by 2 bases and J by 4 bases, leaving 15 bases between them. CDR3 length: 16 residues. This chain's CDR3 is CASSFEQGVFTGELFF. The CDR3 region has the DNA TGTGCCAGCAGCTTCGAGCAGGGTGTATTCACCGGGGAGCTGTTTTTT.

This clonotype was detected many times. The chain's CDR3 is CSARDDQRGTDTQYF. CDR3 nucleotides: TGCAGTGCTAGAGATGATCAGCGGGGGACCGACACCCAGTACTTC. The rearrangement uses TRBV20-1 and TRBJ2-5; TRBD2 matches 8 bases. This CDR3 region has 15 residues. V was pared by 0 bases and J by 8 bases, with 11 bases of the junction left unmatched. Germline V lookup: CDR1 DFQATT, CDR2 SNEGSKA (reference sequence).